This entry concerns a single TCR beta chain. The data originate from a study of blood T cell repertoires in COVID-19. Study at large: From the United States, Italy and Spain came samples of acute and convalescent COVID-19. In each case, the material was cDNA or gDNA derived from T cells, B-cell-depleted T cells, or PBMCs.

As processed by the authors: Reference gene primer amplification yielded estimated nucleated cell counts. Method: immunoSEQ multiplex PCR; TCRdb's copy keeps in-frame clones and lacks some. The V and J calls and clone size were taken over from that table, and D and trimming were inferred from the DNA. The sample shows around 140,000 clones, about 87% of them seen only once. The CDR3 runs 14 residues. Losses at the gene ends were 8 bases for V and 4 bases for J; bases not matched to a gene: 8. Looked up from germline, CDR1 is LGHDT and CDR2 is YNNKEL (reference sequence). J is TRBJ2-4 and V is TRBV3-1 (or the pseudogene TRBV3-2); 7 bases map to TRBD1. The receptor was derived from a man between 50 and 59 years old with active COVID-19. The sample consisted of peripheral blood. The DNA of the CDR3 is TGTGCCAGCGCTGAAACGGGACAGAAAAACATTCAGTACTTC. The encoded protein is CASAETGQKNIQYF.